The next 28 T cell receptor beta chains were all read from a single sample in a study of blood T cell repertoires in COVID-19. Profiling relied on immunoSEQ multiplex PCR, and the TCRdb table lists in-frame clones only, not all of them. The sample yields about 64,000 clones, 80% to 90% seen once. Sequenced: peripheral blood. The receptors shown here come from a man aged 40-49 years with acute or convalescent COVID-19.

The chain is built from TRBV18 and TRBJ1-1, with TRBD1 identical over 9 bases. Trimming took 3 bases from V and 3 from J; bases not matched to a gene: 5. Germline CDR1 reads KGHSH; CDR2 reads LQKENI. CDR3 length equals 15 residues. The CDR3: CASSPIQGADTEAFF. CDR3 DNA sequence: TGTGCCAGCTCACCTATACAGGGGGCAGACACTGAAGCTTTCTTT.

The chain carries TRBV9 and TRBJ2-7; a possible D gene is TRBD1 (6 bases). The CDR3 consists of 14 residues. The germline V gene encodes CDR1 SGDLS and CDR2 YYNGEE. V lost 3 bases, J lost 2 bases, and 12 bases lay in between. The CDR3 region has the DNA TGTGCCAGCAGCGGCCCCGGACAGCCCTACGAGCAGTACTTC. Amino acids: CASSGPGQPYEQYF.

V and J are TRBV21-1 and TRBJ2-7; the table calls TRBD2, which could not be checked here. TRBV21-1 is assigned pseudogene status. The CDR3 spans 10 residues. The CDR3 region has the DNA TGTGCCAGCAGGAGGAACGAGCAGTACTTC. Amino acids: CASRRNEQYF.

The J gene is TRBJ1-3, the V gene TRBV2, with TRBD1 identical over 8 bases. V was clipped by 7 bases and J by 4 bases; unmatched bases: 9. CDR3 length: 15 residues. The germline CDR1 and CDR2 sequences are SNHLY and FYNNEI. The DNA for the CDR3 is TGTGCCAGCACCACCGGACAGGGTCCAGGAAACACCATATATTTT. It encodes CASTTGQGPGNTIYF.

This clone occurred once. The rearrangement uses TRBV11-2 and TRBJ2-2, with D tentatively TRBD1 (6 bases). The germline V and J ends were trimmed by 3 bases and 4 bases, with 15 bases remaining between them. This CDR3 region has 16 residues. Looked up from germline, CDR1 is SGHAT and CDR2 is FQNNGV. The CDR3 sequence is CASSFPGDTSTGELFF. The CDR3 DNA is TGTGCCAGCAGCTTCCCCGGGGACACTTCCACCGGGGAGCTGTTTTTT.

V is TRBV6-5 and J is TRBJ1-2; 10 bases align to TRBD1. Germline trimming cut 0 bases from V and 4 bases from J; bases unmatched to any gene: 5. Germline CDR1 reads MNHEY; CDR2 reads SVGAGI. The CDR3 consists of 16 residues. The CDR3 loop reads CASSYSRTGGGYGYTF. The CDR3 DNA follows: TGTGCCAGCAGTTACTCCCGGACAGGGGGGGGCTATGGCTACACCTTC.

This CDR3 reads CAWSVGSGVQETQYF. The CDR3 bases are TGTGCCTGGAGTGTAGGTAGCGGGGTACAAGAGACCCAGTACTTC. The chain links TRBV30 to TRBJ2-5; TRBD2 matches at 8 bases. This CDR3 has 15 amino acids. The germline V gene has CDR1 GTSNPN and CDR2 SVGIG (reference sequence). V was clipped by 0 bases and J by 2 bases; unmatched bases: 5.

The rearrangement uses TRBV30 and TRBJ2-7, with D possibly TRBD2 on 5 matching bases. V dropped 7 bases and J dropped 0 bases, with 10 bases sitting between them. CDR3 size: 12 residues. Germline V gives CDR1 GTSNPN, CDR2 SVGIG (reference sequence). CDR3 nucleotides: TGTGCCTATCGGGATAGCTCCTACGAGCAGTACTTC. Its translation is CAYRDSSYEQYF.

V usage is TRBV6-4 and J usage is TRBJ2-5; TRBD2 matches at 10 bases. Germline CDR1 MRHNA, CDR2 SNTAGT. The V gene end was trimmed by 2 bases and the J gene end by 6 bases; junction bases not matched to a gene: 9. The CDR3 length is 16 residues. The CDR3 spells CASSDGASGGAKTQYF. The CDR3 bases are TGTGCCAGCAGTGACGGTGCCAGCGGGGGGGCGAAGACCCAGTACTTC.

This rearrangement joins TRBV24-1 to TRBJ2-3, with D possibly being TRBD2 (6 bases). Germline CDR1 KGHDR, CDR2 SFDVKD. The CDR3 loop spans 14 amino acids. V shed 9 bases and J shed 4 bases, with 16 bases lying between them. The CDR3 DNA reads TGTGCCACCGCCACCCTGACTAGTCCAGATACGCAGTATTTT. It translates to CATATLTSPDTQYF.

The rearrangement uses TRBV7-2 and TRBJ1-2; D might be TRBD1 (5 bases). The CDR3 covers 13 residues. Trimming left V 4 bases short and J 6 bases short, with 12 bases between. The germline CDR1 and CDR2 sequences are SGHTA and FQGNSA. The CDR3 sequence: CASSSLPTDGYTF. CDR3 DNA: TGTGCCAGCAGCTCCCTCCCGACAGATGGCTACACCTTC.

The chain recombines TRBV7-8 with TRBJ1-3, with D unresolved. CDR1 is SGHVS, CDR2 FQNEAQ, per germline. Trimming left V 5 bases short and J 4 bases short, with 18 bases between. The CDR3 has 16 residues. The chain's CDR3 is CASSPLPIFAGNTIYF. DNA of the CDR3: TGTGCCAGCAGCCCCCTACCCATATTCGCAGGAAACACCATATATTTT.

This CDR3 is CASSFDGGAGGGYTF. The CDR3, as DNA: TGCGCCAGCAGCTTCGATGGGGGCGCAGGAGGTGGCTACACCTTC. This chain uses TRBV5-1 with TRBJ1-2, with a possible D match to TRBD1 (6 bases). CDR1 SGHRS and CDR2 YFSETQ come from the germline V gene. The CDR3 totals 15 residues. V lost 2 bases, J lost 7 bases, and 18 bases lay in between.

The chain joins TRBV7-6 to TRBJ2-2; 9 bases map to TRBD1. J was trimmed by 7 bases and V by 5 bases; bases with no gene match: 14. Germline V gene data show CDR1 as SGHVS and CDR2 as FNYEAQ. The CDR3 totals 17 residues. CDR3 sequence reads: CASSPRAGQGSLGELFF. The CDR3 DNA reads TGTGCCAGCAGCCCCCGGGCCGGACAGGGGTCGCTCGGGGAGCTGTTTTTT.

V is TRBV6-1 and J is TRBJ1-1; D not resolved. The CDR3 is made up of 11 amino acids. The germline V gene encodes CDR1 MNHNS and CDR2 SASEGT. Trimming left V 4 bases short and J 7 bases short, with 7 bases between. The CDR3 DNA reads as TGTGCCAGCAGTGGAGCCTTTGAAGCTTTCTTT. Translating gives CASSGAFEAFF.

The rearrangement links TRBV30 to TRBJ1-6; possibly TRBD1 for D (5 bases). This CDR3 has 14 residues. V lost 5 bases and J lost 5, with 13 bases in between. Germline V gives CDR1 GTSNPN, CDR2 SVGIG (reference sequence). CDR3 residues: CAWSGGRNNSPLHF. Here the CDR3 DNA reads TGTGCCTGGTCCGGGGGGAGGAATAATTCACCCCTCCACTTT.

The rearrangement joins TRBV5-6 to TRBJ2-3; maybe TRBD2 (6 bases). The CDR3 totals 17 residues. V lost 4 bases and J lost 0, with 18 bases in between. The germline V gene has CDR1 SGHDT and CDR2 YYEEEE. The CDR3 region is CASSHTRARGSTDTQYF. CDR3 bases: TGTGCCAGCAGCCATACAAGGGCACGGGGGAGCACAGATACGCAGTATTTT.

The chain uses TRBV11-2 and TRBJ1-6, with 8 bases identical to TRBD1. V lost 0 bases to trimming and J lost 9 bases; unmatched junction nucleotides: 10. The length of the CDR3 is 17 residues. Germline CDR1 reads SGHAT; CDR2 reads FQNNGV. CDR3 DNA sequence: TGTGCCAGCAGCTTAGATTCATGGCGGCAGGGGGCTTCACCCCTCCACTTT. Protein sequence: CASSLDSWRQGASPLHF.

The J gene is TRBJ1-1, the V gene TRBV6-5, with D uncertain. The CDR3 is 14 residues long. Germline V lookup: CDR1 MNHEY, CDR2 SVGAGI. V lost 6 bases and J lost 3, with 14 bases in between. The CDR3 spells CASSPTHKYTEAFF. CDR3 nucleotides: TGTGCCAGCAGCCCCACACACAAGTACACTGAAGCTTTCTTT.

The V and J genes are TRBV9 and TRBJ1-3; TRBD1 is a possible D gene (6 bases). The CDR3 totals 13 residues. CDR1 SGDLS and CDR2 YYNGEE come from the germline V gene. V gave up 6 bases and J gave up 0 bases, with 7 bases separating them. In DNA form, the CDR3 reads TGTGCCAGCACGACAGGCTCTGGAAACACCATATATTTT. Its protein product is CASTTGSGNTIYF.

This clone came up once. The genes are TRBV7-6 and TRBJ1-4; D is uncertain. V gave up 2 bases and J gave up 3 bases, with 7 bases separating them. Germline loops: CDR1 SGHVS, CDR2 FNYEAQ. The CDR3 sequence is 14 residues long. This chain's CDR3 is CASSLPGSNEKLFF. The CDR3 region has the DNA TGTGCCAGCAGCTTACCGGGGTCTAATGAAAAACTGTTTTTT.

The CDR3 coding sequence is TGCGCCAGCAGCTTACCGTCTAGCGGGGGGCCGGGTTTGTCCGGGGAGCTGTTTTTT. Amino acids: CASSLPSSGGPGLSGELFF. The gene calls are TRBV5-1 and TRBJ2-2; 11 bases fit TRBD2. After removal of 2 bases from V and 6 bases from J, the junction contained 15 bases not matched to a gene. The CDR3 runs 19 residues. Germline V CDR1 and CDR2: SGHRS, YFSETQ.

This chain connects TRBV19 to TRBJ2-7, with TRBD2 as a possible D gene (5 bases). The germline V gene encodes CDR1 LNHDA and CDR2 SQIVND (reference sequence). The CDR3 consists of 13 residues. V gave up 6 bases and J gave up 3 bases, with 12 bases separating them. The DNA of the CDR3 is TGTGCCAGTAGAGGCGGCGGACTCTACGAGCAGTACTTC. Protein product: CASRGGGLYEQYF.

The DNA for the CDR3 is TGTGCCAGCACCGGACAGAACACCGGGGAGCTGTTTTTT. This translates into CASTGQNTGELFF. The V and J genes are TRBV2 and TRBJ2-2, with a tentative D call TRBD1 (5 bases). Germline V gene sequence: CDR1 SNHLY, CDR2 FYNNEI. The CDR3 is 13 residues long. Trimming removed 7 bases at V and 1 base at J, with 7 bases between.

This chain connects TRBV2 to TRBJ2-3; 7 bases fit TRBD2. The V gene's germline CDR1 is SNHLY and CDR2 FYNNEI. This CDR3 comprises 13 residues. With 4 bases clipped from V and 4 bases from J, the junction kept 2 bases outside the gene matches. CDR3 nucleotide sequence: TGTGCCAGCAGTGCGCGGGGGTCAGATACGCAGTATTTT. It specifies CASSARGSDTQYF.

The genes are TRBV6-5 and TRBJ1-1, with 7 bases identical to TRBD1. The CDR3 runs to 14 residues. The trim removed 6 bases at V and 2 bases at J, leaving 6 bases unmatched. CDR1 and CDR2 from the germline V gene are MNHEY and SVGAGI. CDR3 DNA sequence: TGTGCCAGCAGCTACAGGGGCGGTAACACTGAAGCTTTCTTT. This translates into CASSYRGGNTEAFF.

J is TRBJ1-6 and V is TRBV11-3; D gene uncertain. Trimming took 4 bases from V and 9 from J, leaving 10 bases between them. This CDR3 is 13 amino acids long. Per the germline V gene, CDR1 is SGHNT and CDR2 is YENEEA. The CDR3, as DNA: TGTGCCAGCAGCTCGACACTGTTTTCACCCCTCCACTTT. This sequence encodes CASSSTLFSPLHF.

The genes are TRBV24-1 and TRBJ2-2, with 9 bases aligning to TRBD2. Looked up from germline, CDR1 is KGHDR and CDR2 is SFDVKD. CDR3 size: 21 residues. Trimming at V came to 6 bases and at J to 6 bases, leaving 25 bases not matched to a gene. This CDR3 is CATSPSRGGARPYESAGELFF. CDR3 bases: TGTGCCACCAGTCCCTCGCGGGGGGGGGCGCGCCCATATGAATCAGCCGGGGAGCTGTTTTTT.